This passage covers 17 T cell receptor beta chains from one sample sequenced in a study of neoadjuvant anti-PD-1 for oral cavity cancer. The assay was immunoSEQ multiplex PCR, and TCRdb's table has in-frame clones only and misses some. This table holds approximately 67,000 clones, 80% to 90% found once. The sample was PBMCs, taken before nivolumab (anti-PD-1) treatment. The receptor set was obtained from a person aged 40 to 85 with oral cavity squamous cell carcinoma.

CDR3 in DNA: TGTGCCAGCAGCTTATCCCAGCGGGGGGGCCTCAATGAGCAGTTCTTC. It translates to CASSLSQRGGLNEQFF. The chain carries TRBV7-6 and TRBJ2-1, with 10 nucleotides matching TRBD2. Germline loops: CDR1 SGHVS, CDR2 FNYEAQ. Trimming at V came to 2 bases and at J to 6 bases, leaving 7 bases not matched to a gene. There are 16 residues in the CDR3.

CDR3 sequence: CASSLSRGSNQPQHF. The CDR3 coding sequence is TGTGCCAGCAGTTTATCGAGGGGTAGCAATCAGCCCCAGCATTTT. The chain recombines TRBV27 with TRBJ1-5; D possibly corresponds to TRBD1 (5 bases). This CDR3 has 15 amino acids. V was cut by 0 bases and J by 0 bases, with 6 bases left in between. Germline CDR1 reads MNHEY; CDR2 reads SMNVEV (reference sequence).

V is TRBV9 and J is TRBJ2-1; possibly TRBD1 or TRBD2 for D (6 bases each). CDR1 and CDR2 (germline): SGDLS, YYNGEE. CDR3 length: 15 residues. The V end was cut by 0 bases, the J end by 4 bases, with 11 bases between. The CDR3 sequence: CASSVEGGSYNEQFF. CDR3 DNA: TGTGCCAGCAGCGTAGAGGGGGGTTCTTACAATGAGCAGTTCTTC.

The genes are TRBV28 and TRBJ1-2, with no clear D. The CDR3 runs to 11 residues. CDR1 is MDHEN and CDR2 is SYDVKM in the germline V gene. Between the trimmed V and J ends, which lost 10 bases and 2 bases, there was a span of 8 bases. The CDR3 here is CATWANYGYTF. DNA for the CDR3: TGTGCCACCTGGGCGAACTATGGCTACACCTTC.

The V gene is TRBV14, the J gene TRBJ1-1; D gene uncertain. Trimming left V 3 bases short and J 0 bases short, with 5 bases between. The germline V gene encodes CDR1 SGHDN and CDR2 FVKESK. The CDR3 has 13 residues. The CDR3 loop reads CASSHGLNTEAFF. CDR3 DNA sequence: TGTGCCAGCAGCCATGGACTGAACACTGAAGCTTTCTTT.

The chain is built from TRBV6-6 and TRBJ1-1; a weak D match, TRBD1 (5 bases). V lost 4 bases and J 8 bases, leaving 11 bases between the germline ends. The CDR3 is 12 residues long. CDR1 MNHNY and CDR2 SVGAGI come from the germline V gene (reference sequence). CDR3 protein: CASSSGGEEAFF. The DNA for the CDR3 is TGTGCCAGCAGTTCCGGGGGGGAGGAAGCTTTCTTT.

The V and J genes are TRBV9 and TRBJ2-1; 10 nucleotides match TRBD2. Germline CDR1 is SGDLS and CDR2 is YYNGEE. The CDR3 length is 16 residues. The V and J ends lost 0 bases and 5 bases, in that order; junction bases with no gene match: 5. Written as DNA, the CDR3 is TGTGCCAGCAGCGTAGCTTCCGGACTAGCGGACAATGAGCAGTTCTTC. It translates to CASSVASGLADNEQFF.

The chain is built from TRBV30 and TRBJ2-5; TRBD2 matches 7 bases. This CDR3 spans 11 amino acids. After removal of 1 base from V and 7 bases from J, the junction contained 0 bases not matched to a gene. Germline CDR1 and CDR2: GTSNPN and SVGIG (reference sequence). CDR3 nucleotides: TGTGCCTGGAGTGGGGGGGGGACCCAGTACTTC. This gives the protein CAWSGGGTQYF.

The chain is built from TRBV7-9 and TRBJ2-7; D is perhaps TRBD2 (5 bases). From germline, CDR1 is SEHNR and CDR2 FQNEAQ (reference sequence). Trimming pared 6 bases from V and 6 bases from J, leaving 30 bases between. The CDR3 is 18 residues long. The CDR3 bases are TGTGCCAGCAGGCCGGGGAAAATATGGGATGGGGTTGGTCGCGAGCAGTACTTC. Its protein is CASRPGKIWDGVGREQYF.

This chain links TRBV19 with TRBJ1-5; D ambiguous. Trimming removed 6 bases from V and 4 bases from J, with 16 bases in between. The CDR3 length is 15 residues. Germline V lookup: CDR1 LNHDA, CDR2 SQIVND (reference sequence). The CDR3 loop reads CASRSAPLRNQPQHF. In DNA, the CDR3 is TGTGCCAGTAGATCAGCCCCTCTGCGGAATCAGCCCCAGCATTTT.

V gene TRBV6-5 combines with J gene TRBJ1-1; perhaps TRBD1 as D (6 bases). This CDR3 has 15 amino acids. Trimming stripped 1 base from V and 6 bases from J, with 15 bases between. The germline gives CDR1 MNHEY, CDR2 SVGAGI. This chain's CDR3 is CASSYWTRPGAEAFF. The CDR3 DNA reads TGTGCCAGCAGTTACTGGACCCGACCAGGGGCTGAAGCTTTCTTT.

CDR3 in amino acids: CASSDRDRGIRELFF. In nucleotides, the CDR3 is TGCGCCAGCAGCGACCGGGACAGGGGGATCCGGGAGCTGTTTTTT. J is TRBJ2-2 and V is TRBV5-1; 11 bases map to TRBD1. CDR1 SGHRS and CDR2 YFSETQ come from the germline V gene. The V and J ends lost 4 bases and 9 bases, in that order; junction bases with no gene match: 8. CDR3 size: 15 residues.

The chain recombines TRBV2 with TRBJ1-2; TRBD1 is a possible D gene (6 bases). Deletions cut 6 bases from V and 5 bases from J, with 19 bases between. This CDR3 is 15 amino acids long. The germline gives CDR1 SNHLY, CDR2 FYNNEI. CDR3 nucleotide sequence: TGTGCCAGCAGAGGAATCCAGGGGAGGAGGTATGGCTACACCTTC. This sequence encodes CASRGIQGRRYGYTF.

The V and J genes are TRBV30 and TRBJ1-1; D not certain. Deletions cut 0 bases from V and 10 bases from J, with 12 bases between. CDR1 GTSNPN and CDR2 SVGIG come from the germline V gene (reference sequence). This CDR3 comprises 12 residues. The CDR3 DNA reads as TGTGCCTGGAGTGTAAACGGATTGAGAGCTTTCTTT. Its translation is CAWSVNGLRAFF.

This chain connects TRBV7-3 to TRBJ1-1; no firm D call. V was shortened by 6 bases and J by 4 bases, with 15 bases between the two germline ends. The CDR3 consists of 14 residues. CDR1 and CDR2 (germline): SGHTA, FQGTGA. CDR3 protein: CASRQDPEGTEAFF. CDR3 coding DNA: TGTGCCAGCAGGCAAGACCCGGAAGGCACTGAAGCTTTCTTT.

The V and J genes are TRBV2 and TRBJ1-2, with 7 nucleotides matching TRBD1. V lost 6 bases to trimming and J lost 2 bases; unmatched junction nucleotides: 6. The CDR3 has 14 residues. The germline gives CDR1 SNHLY, CDR2 FYNNEI. The CDR3 nucleotides are TGTGCCAGCAGGATCGGACAGGCCAACTATGGCTACACCTTC. Amino acids: CASRIGQANYGYTF.

The genes are TRBV4-1 and TRBJ2-5; 16 bases are shared with TRBD2. This CDR3 comprises 19 residues. CDR1 and CDR2 (germline): MGHRA, YSYEKL. Trimming took 3 bases from V and 5 from J; bases not matched to a gene: 12. This CDR3 reads CASSQLGLAGGPPVETQYF. As DNA, the CDR3 is TGCGCCAGCAGCCAGCTGGGACTAGCGGGGGGGCCGCCAGTGGAGACCCAGTACTTC.